This T cell receptor beta chain emerged from a study of monozygotic twins with inflammatory bowel disease. Overall study findings and caveats: Healthy co-twins, by inverse Simpson, had higher TCRbeta diversity than their siblings with IBD. IBD patients shared fewer clonotypes with others than healthy twins, especially with disease activity. Evidence did not back any single strong signal or clonotype linked to IBD.

Reprocessing the 5' RACE reads, TCRdb reports a single entry for every CDR3 protein and omits DNA. This sample's table reports about 300,000 distinct CDR3 sequences. A word on this clonotype: The antigen remains unidentified.

From germline, CDR1 is SGHVS and CDR2 FNYEAQ. The CDR3 loop spans 14 amino acids. The rearrangement uses TRBV7-6 and TRBJ1-6; absent DNA, TCRdb's TRBD1 call cannot be checked. The sequencing input was blood. The source is a human donor with ulcerative colitis or Crohn's disease, or a healthy co-twin of an affected twin (not recorded which). CDR3 region: CASSPGNLISPLHF. Full variable domain (outside the CDR3, taken from reference TRBV7-6 and TRBJ1-6): GAGVSQSPRYKVTKRGQDVALRCDPISGHVSLYWYRQALGQGPEFLTYFNYEAQQDKSGLPNDRFSAERPEGSISTLTIQRTEQRDSAMYRCASSPGNLISPLHFGNGTRLTVT.